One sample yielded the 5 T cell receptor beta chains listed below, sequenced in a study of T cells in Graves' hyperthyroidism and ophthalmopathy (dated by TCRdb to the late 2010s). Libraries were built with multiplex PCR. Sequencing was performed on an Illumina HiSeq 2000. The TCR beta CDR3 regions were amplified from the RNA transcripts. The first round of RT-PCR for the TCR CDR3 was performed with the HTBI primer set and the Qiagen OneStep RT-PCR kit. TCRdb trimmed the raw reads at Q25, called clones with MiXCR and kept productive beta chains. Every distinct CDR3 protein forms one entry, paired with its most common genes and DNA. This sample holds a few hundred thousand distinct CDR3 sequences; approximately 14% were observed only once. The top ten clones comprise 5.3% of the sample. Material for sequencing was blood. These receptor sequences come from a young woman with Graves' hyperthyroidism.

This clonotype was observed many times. CDR3 loop: CASSFGTGGRTNEKLFF. The CDR3 coding sequence is TGCGCCAGCAGCTTCGGGACAGGGGGCCGAACTAATGAAAAACTGTTTTTT. The rearrangement uses TRBV5-1 and TRBJ1-4; 12 bases fit TRBD1. Unmatched junction bases numbered 3, after V lost 2 bases and J lost 1 base. Germline CDR1 is SGHRS and CDR2 is YFSETQ. This CDR3 region has 17 residues.

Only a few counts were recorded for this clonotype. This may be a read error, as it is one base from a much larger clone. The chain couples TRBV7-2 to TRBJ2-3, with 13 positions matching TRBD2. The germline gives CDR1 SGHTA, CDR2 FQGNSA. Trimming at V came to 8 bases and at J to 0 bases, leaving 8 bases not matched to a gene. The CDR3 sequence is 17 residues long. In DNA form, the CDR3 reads TGTGCCAGCGGCCGGACTAGCGGGAGCCCTAGCACAGATACGCAGTATTTT. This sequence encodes CASGRTSGSPSTDTQYF.

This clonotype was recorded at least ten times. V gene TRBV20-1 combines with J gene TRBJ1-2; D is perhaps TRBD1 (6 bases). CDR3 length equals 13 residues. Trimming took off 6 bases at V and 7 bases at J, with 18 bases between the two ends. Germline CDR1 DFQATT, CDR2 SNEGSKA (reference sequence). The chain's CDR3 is CSALDRGALGYTF. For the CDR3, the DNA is TGCAGTGCCTTAGACCGGGGGGCCCTTGGCTACACCTTC.

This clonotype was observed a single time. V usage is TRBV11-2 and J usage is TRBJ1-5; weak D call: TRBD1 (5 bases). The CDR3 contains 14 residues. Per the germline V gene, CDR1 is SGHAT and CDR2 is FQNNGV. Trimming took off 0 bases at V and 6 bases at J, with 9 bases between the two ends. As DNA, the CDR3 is TGTGCCAGCAGCTTAGATCCAGGGACTCAGCCCCAGCATTTT. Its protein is CASSLDPGTQPQHF.

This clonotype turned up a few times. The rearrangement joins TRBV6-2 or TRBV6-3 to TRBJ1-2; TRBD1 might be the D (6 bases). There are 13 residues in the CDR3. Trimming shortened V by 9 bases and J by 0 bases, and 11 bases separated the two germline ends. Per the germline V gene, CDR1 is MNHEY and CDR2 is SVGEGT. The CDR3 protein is CARTGHPNYGYTF. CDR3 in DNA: TGTGCCAGGACGGGACATCCTAACTATGGCTACACCTTC.